One sample yielded the 12 T cell receptor beta chains listed below, sequenced in a study of shared clonotypes between healthy human individuals. Sequencing used immunoSEQ multiplex PCR; TCRdb keeps in-frame clones, though not all of them. The data contain approximately 500,000 clones, less than 96% of them singletons. The sequencing sample was made of naive CD4+ T cells sorted from blood. The subset: CD45RA+ positively selected. The source of these receptors is a woman under 40 in good health.

V gene TRBV7-2 combines with J gene TRBJ2-5; D is ambiguous. The V and J ends lost 5 bases and 4 bases respectively, with 8 bases between them. The CDR3 contains 12 residues. Germline lookup yields CDR1 SGHTA and CDR2 FQGNSA. This chain's CDR3 is CASSRVGETQYF. In nucleotides, the CDR3 is TGTGCCAGCAGCCGGGTAGGAGAGACCCAGTACTTC.

This chain connects TRBV29-1 to TRBJ1-2, with a possible D match to TRBD1 (6 bases). Germline loops: CDR1 SQVTM, CDR2 ANQGSEA. V lost 4 bases, J lost 7 bases, and 34 bases lay in between. The CDR3 has 19 amino acids. DNA for the CDR3: TGCAGCGTTGCAGGCCGCTGGTCTTCCGGCGCTTTAGGGGGATCTGGCTACACCTTC. This gives the protein CSVAGRWSSGALGGSGYTF.

J is TRBJ2-7 and V is TRBV5-4, with 8 bases that match TRBD1. The germline CDR1 and CDR2 sequences are SGHNT and YYREEE (reference sequence). The CDR3 length is 15 residues. V shed 4 bases, J shed 3 bases, and the junction held 9 bases outside the gene matches. The CDR3 loop reads CASSQTGTGGYEQYF. For the CDR3, the DNA is TGTGCCAGCAGCCAAACCGGGACAGGAGGCTACGAGCAGTACTTC.

Here the CDR3 DNA reads TGTGCCTGGGCTAGCGGGAGGAGGACTGAGCAGTTCTTC. Protein product: CAWASGRRTEQFF. The gene calls are TRBV30 and TRBJ2-1, with 11 bases aligning to TRBD2. The germline CDR1 and CDR2 sequences are GTSNPN and SVGIG (reference sequence). After removal of 5 bases from V and 9 bases from J, the junction contained 6 bases not matched to a gene. CDR3 length equals 13 residues. The full variable domain, completed using reference TRBV30 and TRBJ2-1, is SQTIHQWPATLVQPVGSPLSLECTVEGTSNPNLYWYRQAAGRGLQLLFYSVGIGQISSEVPQNLSASRPQDRQFILSSKKLLLSDSGFYLCAWASGRRTEQFFGPGTRLTVL.

The chain joins TRBV7-9 to TRBJ2-7, with D unresolved. The CDR3 length is 15 residues. V lost 1 base to trimming and J lost 3 bases, with 13 bases between them. Germline assignment: CDR1 SEHNR and CDR2 FQNEAQ (reference sequence). The CDR3 reads CASSLGESRNYEQYF. The CDR3 DNA reads as TGTGCCAGCAGCTTAGGAGAGAGCAGGAACTACGAGCAGTACTTC.

The rearrangement joins TRBV5-4 to TRBJ2-2; 12 positions match TRBD1. The germline V gene encodes CDR1 SGHNT and CDR2 YYREEE (reference sequence). The CDR3 sequence is 18 residues long. Trimming removed 4 bases from V and 4 bases from J; junction bases left unmatched: 11. The CDR3 spells CASSPNVGTGGLTGELFF. The CDR3 DNA sequence: TGTGCCAGCAGCCCTAATGTCGGGACAGGGGGCCTCACCGGGGAGCTGTTTTTT.

Here the CDR3 DNA reads TGTGCCAGCTCTAGGGACAGGGCTAACTATGGCTACACCTTC. Amino acids: CASSRDRANYGYTF. The rearrangement links TRBV18 to TRBJ1-2, with 9 bases fitting TRBD1. The trim removed 6 bases at V and 0 bases at J, leaving 2 bases unmatched. Germline V lookup: CDR1 KGHSH, CDR2 LQKENI. This CDR3 has 14 residues.

This sequence joins TRBV28 and TRBJ2-3, with 8 bases lining up with TRBD2. Germline V gene lookup returns CDR1 MDHEN and CDR2 SYDVKM. This CDR3 is 15 amino acids long. The V segment lost 4 bases and the J segment 4 bases; nucleotides outside the gene matches: 7. CDR3 in DNA: TGTGCCAGCAGTTCACCAGCGGGAGCTTCAGATACGCAGTATTTT. This encodes CASSSPAGASDTQYF.

The V gene is TRBV6-6, the J gene TRBJ1-2; TRBD1 matches at 8 bases. CDR1 is MNHNY and CDR2 is SVGAGI in the germline V gene (reference sequence). CDR3 length: 16 residues. J was trimmed by 4 bases and V by 6 bases; bases with no gene match: 13. The CDR3 is CASSLRRQGPTYGYTF. The CDR3 DNA reads as TGTGCCAGCAGCCTTCGGCGACAGGGGCCGACCTATGGCTACACCTTC.

The V gene is TRBV7-9, the J gene TRBJ2-7, with a tentative D call TRBD2 (6 bases). Trimming stripped 1 base from V and 6 bases from J, with 16 bases between. The CDR3 has 15 residues. Germline assignment: CDR1 SEHNR and CDR2 FQNEAQ (reference sequence). The CDR3 sequence: CASSLGASDVSEQYF. CDR3 DNA: TGTGCCAGCAGCTTAGGGGCTAGCGACGTTTCCGAGCAGTACTTC.

The chain links TRBV19 to TRBJ2-7, with no clear D. The CDR3 runs to 13 residues. CDR1 and CDR2 from the germline V gene are LNHDA and SQIVND (reference sequence). Trimming cost V 6 bases and J 7 bases, with 16 bases left between them. The CDR3: CASRQLPSGEQYF. The CDR3 bases are TGTGCCAGTAGGCAGCTTCCCTCCGGGGAGCAGTACTTC.

The chain links TRBV18 to TRBJ2-7; 8 bases align to TRBD2. The junction had 7 bases not matched to a gene; V was cut back by 6 bases and J by 0 bases. CDR3 length equals 15 residues. Germline assignment: CDR1 KGHSH and CDR2 LQKENI. The CDR3 DNA reads TGTGCCAGCTCGCCCTTTAGCGGGAACTCCTACGAGCAGTACTTC. Protein sequence: CASSPFSGNSYEQYF.